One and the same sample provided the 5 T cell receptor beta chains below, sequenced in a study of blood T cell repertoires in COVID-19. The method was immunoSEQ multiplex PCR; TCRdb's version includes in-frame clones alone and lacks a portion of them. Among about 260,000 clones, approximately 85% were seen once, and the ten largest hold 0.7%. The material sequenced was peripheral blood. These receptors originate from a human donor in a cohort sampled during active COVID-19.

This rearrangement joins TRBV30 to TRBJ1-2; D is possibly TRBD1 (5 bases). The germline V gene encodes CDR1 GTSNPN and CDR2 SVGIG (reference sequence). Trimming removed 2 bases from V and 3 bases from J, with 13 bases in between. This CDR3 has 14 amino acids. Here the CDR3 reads CAWSRGAADYGYTF. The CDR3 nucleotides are TGTGCCTGGAGTCGTGGGGCCGCCGACTATGGCTACACCTTC.

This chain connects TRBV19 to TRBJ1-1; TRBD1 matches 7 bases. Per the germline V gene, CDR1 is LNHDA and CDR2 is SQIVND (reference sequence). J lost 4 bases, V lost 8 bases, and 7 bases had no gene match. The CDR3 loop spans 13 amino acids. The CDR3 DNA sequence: TGTGCCAGTTGCAGGGGGGTGAGCACTGAAGCTTTCTTT. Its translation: CASCRGVSTEAFF.

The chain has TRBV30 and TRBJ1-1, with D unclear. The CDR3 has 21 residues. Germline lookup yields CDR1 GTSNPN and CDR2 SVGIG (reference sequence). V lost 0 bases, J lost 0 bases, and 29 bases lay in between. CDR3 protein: CAWSVRVRGLAGRTMNTEAFF. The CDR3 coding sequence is TGTGCCTGGAGTGTACGGGTCAGAGGGTTAGCAGGAAGAACTATGAACACTGAAGCTTTCTTT. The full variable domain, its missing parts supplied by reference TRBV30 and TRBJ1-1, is SQTIHQWPATLVQPVGSPLSLECTVEGTSNPNLYWYRQAAGRGLQLLFYSVGIGQISSEVPQNLSASRPQDRQFILSSKKLLLSDSGFYLCAWSVRVRGLAGRTMNTEAFFGQGTRLTVV.

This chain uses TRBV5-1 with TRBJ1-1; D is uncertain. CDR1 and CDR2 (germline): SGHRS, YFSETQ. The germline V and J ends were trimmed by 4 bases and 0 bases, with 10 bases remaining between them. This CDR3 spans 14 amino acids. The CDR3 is CASSREALNTEAFF. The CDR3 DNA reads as TGCGCCAGCAGCCGCGAAGCCCTGAACACTGAAGCTTTCTTT.

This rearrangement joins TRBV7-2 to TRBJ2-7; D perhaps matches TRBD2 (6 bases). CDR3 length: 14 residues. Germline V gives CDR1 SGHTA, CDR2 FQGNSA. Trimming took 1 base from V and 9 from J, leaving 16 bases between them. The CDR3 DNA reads TGTGCCAGCAGCTTAGGTCCGACTAATAGCGGGCAGTACTTC. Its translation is CASSLGPTNSGQYF.